This T cell receptor beta chain was found in a study of T cell clusters in autoimmune cytopenias. TRB was amplified by touch-down multiplex PCR, primer pools A and B combined. TCRdb re-called the multiplex PCR reads, yielding one record per CDR3 amino acid sequence without DNA. This sample's table has about 4,000 distinct CDR3 sequences. This CDR3 region has 15 residues. In germline, CDR1 is SGHTA, CDR2 FQGNSA. TRB was amplified from 250 ng of peripheral blood genomic DNA per sample. The receptor comes from a human donor with an autoimmune cytopenia or autoimmune hepatitis (not recorded which). This chain uses TRBV7-2 with TRBJ2-5. Sequenced: peripheral blood. CDR3 sequence: CASSLEPGVWETQYF.